This T cell receptor (beta chain) emerged from a study of blood T cell repertoires in COVID-19. The wider study: Specimens from acute and convalescent COVID-19 originated in the United States, Italy and Spain. T cells, B-cell-depleted T cells, or PBMCs supplied cDNA or gDNA.

Original processing notes: Estimation of nucleated cell counts was performed using reference gene primer amplification. Here immunoSEQ multiplex PCR was the method, and the copy in TCRdb shows in-frame clones only, minus some. The V and J calls and clone size come from that table; D and trimming were worked out from the DNA. The table has 45,000 to 60,000 clones, around 78% seen once; the top ten hold roughly an eighth. Germline V lookup: CDR1 LNHDA, CDR2 SQIVND (reference sequence). With 2 bases removed from V and 3 bases from J, the gap between germline ends came to 13 bases. The CDR3 sequence is 15 residues long.

This TCR was sampled from a human donor in a cohort sampled during active COVID-19. The sample comprised peripheral blood. The V and J genes are TRBV19 and TRBJ1-2, with a possible D match to TRBD1 (5 bases). The CDR3 reads CASSIRQGYHYGYTF. CDR3 nucleotide sequence: TGTGCCAGTAGTATACGGCAGGGATACCACTATGGCTACACCTTC. Looking up the rest from reference TRBV19 and TRBJ1-2 gives the full variable domain: DGGITQSPKYLFRKEGQNVTLSCEQNLNHDAMYWYRQDPGQGLRLIYYSQIVNDFQKGDIAEGYSVSREKKESFPLTVTSAQKNPTAFYLCASSIRQGYHYGYTFGSGTRLTVV.